The 20 T cell receptor beta chains below all came from one sample that was sequenced in a study of shared clonotypes between healthy human individuals. Data came from immunoSEQ multiplex PCR; TCRdb stores just in-frame clones and leaves some out. Counted here are about 1.1 million clones, more than 75% occurring once; the ten biggest clones make up approximately 0.5%. The sequenced sample was memory CD4+ T cells from PBMCs. The subset was: CD45RA-negative fraction. The receptors here all came from a man between 18 and 35 years old in good health. Some clones in this sample may be carry-over from other donors' samples.

The chain carries TRBV7-2 and TRBJ2-3, with D maybe TRBD2 (5 bases). Germline CDR1 reads SGHTA; CDR2 reads FQGNSA. V was shortened by 3 bases and J by 3 bases, with 16 bases between the two germline ends. The CDR3 sequence is 16 residues long. CDR3 DNA sequence: TGTGCCAGCAGCTTCGGTGCCCAGCGGATGACAGATACGCAGTATTTT. It codes for CASSFGAQRMTDTQYF.

The chain recombines TRBV7-2 with TRBJ2-5, with D perhaps TRBD2 (6 bases). V lost 1 base and J lost 7, with 10 bases in between. CDR1 is SGHTA, CDR2 FQGNSA, per germline. This CDR3 is built from 13 residues. CDR3 amino acids: CASSLDGRWTQYF. CDR3 nucleotides: TGTGCCAGCAGCTTAGACGGGAGATGGACCCAGTACTTC.

The chain recombines TRBV5-6 with TRBJ2-3; 10 bases are a match to TRBD1. CDR1 SGHDT and CDR2 YYEEEE come from the germline V gene. V lost 4 bases to trimming and J lost 1 base; unmatched junction nucleotides: 6. The length of the CDR3 is 16 residues. The CDR3 bases are TGTGCCAGCAGCCCAGGGACAGGGGCTCGCACAGATACGCAGTATTTT. Protein sequence: CASSPGTGARTDTQYF.

The chain recombines TRBV11-2 with TRBJ2-7, with 12 nucleotides matching TRBD1. Trimming cost V 5 bases and J 2 bases; bases outside gene matches: 4. This CDR3 contains 15 residues. Germline V gives CDR1 SGHAT, CDR2 FQNNGV. CDR3 in amino acids: CASSVGTGGPYEQYF. CDR3 sequence (DNA): TGTGCCAGCAGCGTCGGGACAGGGGGCCCCTACGAGCAGTACTTC.

In its sample, this clone was seen a few times. Other DNA sequences in the sample encode the same CDR3. The chain joins TRBV30 to TRBJ1-5; no clear D gene. V lost 0 bases and J 7 bases, leaving 10 bases between the germline ends. The CDR3 runs to 13 residues. Germline V gene data show CDR1 as GTSNPN and CDR2 as SVGIG (reference sequence). The CDR3 sequence: CAWSVLVGQPQHF. CDR3 DNA: TGTGCCTGGAGTGTATTGGTAGGACAGCCCCAGCATTTT.

The gene calls are TRBV6-1 and TRBJ2-5; TRBD1 matches at 7 bases. The CDR3 runs 14 residues. The V gene's germline CDR1 is MNHNS and CDR2 SASEGT. Trimming took 1 base from V and 5 from J; bases not matched to a gene: 4. The CDR3 sequence: CASSEGQGGETQYF. The CDR3 DNA reads TGTGCCAGCAGTGAAGGACAGGGTGGGGAGACCCAGTACTTC.

The genes are TRBV15 and TRBJ2-7; D gene ambiguous. Germline V gives CDR1 LNHNV, CDR2 YYDKDF (reference sequence). The CDR3 loop spans 16 amino acids. V lost 5 bases and J 1 base, leaving 18 bases between the germline ends. The DNA of the CDR3 is TGTGCCACCAGCCGAAGTAAACCGACCTTATCCTACGAGCAGTACTTC. Translation gives CATSRSKPTLSYEQYF.

This clone appeared a single time. The chain is built from TRBV4-2 and TRBJ2-1; a possible D gene is TRBD2 (5 bases). The germline V gene has CDR1 LGHNA and CDR2 YNFKEQ. This CDR3 spans 16 amino acids. V shed 4 bases and J shed 2 bases, with 15 bases lying between them. CDR3 nucleotides: TGTGCCAGCAGCCTCTGGACGGAGGTTACCTACAATGAGCAGTTCTTC. It specifies CASSLWTEVTYNEQFF.

Points on this clone: The same CDR3 can be traced to other DNA sequences in this sample. The CDR3 reads CASSLGGANEKLFF. In DNA form, the CDR3 reads TGTGCCAGCAGTTTGGGGGGGGCTAATGAAAAACTGTTTTTT. This chain links TRBV28 with TRBJ1-4, with TRBD1 as a possible D gene (5 bases). Germline V lookup: CDR1 MDHEN, CDR2 SYDVKM. Deletions cut 3 bases from V and 3 bases from J, with 8 bases between. CDR3 size: 14 residues. Supplemented by reference TRBV28 and TRBJ1-4, the full variable domain reads DVKVTQSSRYLVKRTGEKVFLECVQDMDHENMFWYRQDPGLGLRLIYFSYDVKMKEKGDIPEGYSVSREKKERFSLILESASTNQTSMYLCASSLGGANEKLFFGSGTQLSVL.

J is TRBJ1-2 and V is TRBV18; 9 bases fit TRBD1. Losses at the gene ends were 3 bases for V and 8 bases for J; bases not matched to a gene: 10. CDR1 and CDR2 (germline): KGHSH, LQKENI. The CDR3 contains 15 residues. This CDR3 reads CASSPSIPGQGGYTF. In nucleotides, the CDR3 is TGTGCCAGCTCACCGAGTATTCCGGGACAGGGAGGCTACACCTTC.

This clone showed up just a few times. This chain joins TRBV5-4 and TRBJ2-7, with 11 bases aligning to TRBD2. Trimming at V came to 0 bases and at J to 6 bases, leaving 8 bases not matched to a gene. This CDR3 has 16 residues. In germline, CDR1 is SGHNT, CDR2 YYREEE (reference sequence). In nucleotides, the CDR3 is TGTGCCAGCAGCTTGGTAACTAGCGGGAGCGGCGCCGAGCAGTACTTC. It yields the protein CASSLVTSGSGAEQYF.

This clone was found once. The V gene is TRBV10-2, the J gene TRBJ1-6; D is possibly TRBD1 (5 bases). Germline loops: CDR1 WSHSY, CDR2 SAAADI. This CDR3 comprises 15 residues. V was trimmed by 5 bases and J by 7 bases, leaving 15 bases between them. The CDR3 DNA sequence: TGCGCCAGCAGTCCCCAGGGAGCGGGGAATTCACCCCTCCACTTT. It is translated as CASSPQGAGNSPLHF.

This clone was counted at least ten times. This chain uses TRBV7-3 with TRBJ2-7; D is possibly TRBD2 (5 bases). Germline assignment: CDR1 SGHTA and CDR2 FQGTGA. The CDR3 is made up of 17 amino acids. Trimming stripped 2 bases from V and 3 bases from J, with 20 bases between. CDR3 region: CASSLRDFRLGGYEQYF. The CDR3 region has the DNA TGTGCCAGCAGCTTACGGGATTTCAGATTAGGCGGCTACGAGCAGTACTTC.

This clone turned up a few times. The CDR3 sequence is CAGAGVLGEKLFF. As DNA, the CDR3 is TGTGCCGGCGCTGGGGTATTAGGCGAAAAACTGTTTTTT. This chain uses TRBV2 with TRBJ1-4; D is ambiguous. CDR3 length equals 13 residues. Per germline, CDR1 SNHLY and CDR2 FYNNEI. With 11 bases removed from V and 8 bases from J, the gap between germline ends came to 18 bases.

This clone was seen a handful of times. One base separates it from a far larger clone, so it is likely a read error. The genes are TRBV28 and TRBJ1-2; a weak D match, TRBD1 (6 bases). The CDR3 runs to 13 residues. Trimming stripped 5 bases from V and 0 bases from J, with 7 bases between. The germline gives CDR1 MDHEN, CDR2 SYDVKM. CDR3 sequence reads: CASSGTTNYGYTF. CDR3 nucleotide sequence: TGTGCCAGCAGTGGGACAACTAACTATGGCTACACCTTC.

This clone appeared a few times. The chain couples TRBV29-1 to TRBJ2-7, with 9 bases that match TRBD1. CDR3 size: 13 residues. V gave up 4 bases and J gave up 4 bases; unmatched junction bases: 5. CDR1 and CDR2 from the germline V gene are SQVTM and ANQGSEA. The CDR3, as DNA: TGCAGCGTTGGCGCGACAGGGGGATACGAGCAGTACTTC. Protein product: CSVGATGGYEQYF.

The rearrangement uses TRBV18 and TRBJ2-1, with D possibly being TRBD2 (5 bases). The CDR3 has 14 amino acids. V was clipped by 1 base and J by 8 bases, with 12 bases between them. Germline CDR1 reads KGHSH; CDR2 reads LQKENI. The CDR3 sequence: CASSPLNGKDEQFF. The CDR3, as DNA: TGTGCCAGCTCACCACTCAACGGGAAGGATGAGCAGTTCTTC.

The CDR3 here is CSVRTGATEAFF. CDR3 nucleotide sequence: TGCAGCGTCCGTACGGGAGCCACTGAAGCTTTCTTT. The chain recombines TRBV29-1 with TRBJ1-1; D remains ambiguous. Trimming left V 6 bases short and J 4 bases short, with 12 bases between. The CDR3 spans 12 residues. The germline V gene has CDR1 SQVTM and CDR2 ANQGSEA.

Only one count was recorded for this clone. This sequence joins TRBV6-1 and TRBJ2-2; D is possibly TRBD1 (6 bases). Germline V gene sequence: CDR1 MNHNS, CDR2 SASEGT. The CDR3 is made up of 13 amino acids. V was pared by 4 bases and J by 5 bases, with 8 bases between. The DNA of the CDR3 is TGTGCCAGCAGTGGGGGGCTGACCGGGGAGCTGTTTTTT. It yields the protein CASSGGLTGELFF.

This clone has only one observation. The genes are TRBV5-4 and TRBJ2-2; D not certain. CDR3 size: 12 residues. Germline CDR1 reads SGHNT; CDR2 reads YYREEE (reference sequence). Between the trimmed V and J ends, which lost 4 bases and 5 bases, there was a span of 6 bases. Written as DNA, the CDR3 is TGTGCCAGCAGCACGCAGACCGGGGAGCTGTTTTTT. Protein product: CASSTQTGELFF.